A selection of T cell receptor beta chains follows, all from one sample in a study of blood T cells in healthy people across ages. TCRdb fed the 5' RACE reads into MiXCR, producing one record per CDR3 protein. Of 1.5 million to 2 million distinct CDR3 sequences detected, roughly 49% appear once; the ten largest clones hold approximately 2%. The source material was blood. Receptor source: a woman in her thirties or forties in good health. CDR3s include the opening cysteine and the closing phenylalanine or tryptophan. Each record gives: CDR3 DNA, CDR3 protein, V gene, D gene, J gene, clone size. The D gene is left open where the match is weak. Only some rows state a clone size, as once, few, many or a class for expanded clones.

TGTGCCAGCAGTTTGGGCCCCTTTGACGAGCAGTACTTC,CASSLGPFDEQYF,TRBV28,-,TRBJ2-7,many
TGTGCCAGCAGTTACGAGGGTCCGTACAATGAGCAGTTCTTC,CASSYEGPYNEQFF,TRBV6-5,-,TRBJ2-1,-
TGCGCCAGCAGCTTGGCCCCAGGAAGACGGGCGCGCACAGATACGCAGTATTTT,CASSLAPGRRARTDTQYF,TRBV5-1,-,TRBJ2-3,once
TGTGCCAGCACCCGTAGTGAGGGGAGACGCGAAAAACTGTTTTTT,CASTRSEGRREKLFF,TRBV9,-,TRBJ1-4,-
TGCAGTGCTAGAGGTGGGGTTAGCACAGATACGCAGTATTTT,CSARGGVSTDTQYF,TRBV20-1,-,TRBJ2-3,-
TGTGCCAGCAGCGTTCCGCAAGCGGGGGCGCCAAGGGGGGAGCTGTTTTTT,CASSVPQAGAPRGELFF,TRBV9,TRBD2,TRBJ2-2,-
TGCGCCAGCAGTTACCGGGACAGGGGGCGCAGGTTTGGGTCTGAAAAACTGTTTTTT,CASSYRDRGRRFGSEKLFF,TRBV6-5,TRBD1,TRBJ1-4,once
TGTGCCAGCAGTCGCCCCAGTGAGCAGTACTTC,CASSRPSEQYF,TRBV6-2/TRBV6-3,-,TRBJ2-7,-
TGTGCCAGCAGTGAAGGGACTCGTGGGGAAGGGGCCAACGTCCTGACTTTC,CASSEGTRGEGANVLTF,TRBV6-1,-,TRBJ2-6,-
TGTGCCAGCAGCTCGGGGACAACTGGGGCCAACGTCCTGACTTTC,CASSSGTTGANVLTF,TRBV11-1,-,TRBJ2-6,-
TGTGCCAGCAGTGGATGGACAGGAAATCAGCCCCAGCATTTT,CASSGWTGNQPQHF,TRBV6-1,TRBD1,TRBJ1-5,-
TGTGCCAGCAGCGTTGGTGCGGGGGATCCCCAAGAGACCCAGTACTTC,CASSVGAGDPQETQYF,TRBV9,TRBD2,TRBJ2-5,-
TGTGCCAGCAGTGATAGACCAGGGGTCCCCACAGATACGCAGTATTTT,CASSDRPGVPTDTQYF,TRBV6-1,-,TRBJ2-3,-
TGCGCCAGCAGCCAAGGCCCGGGGGCTGTAAGCAATGAGCAGTTCTTC,CASSQGPGAVSNEQFF,TRBV4-3,-,TRBJ2-1,once
TGTGCCAGCAGTTACCGTCTATCCCATGAGCAGTTCTTC,CASSYRLSHEQFF,TRBV6-2/TRBV6-3,-,TRBJ2-1,-
TGCGCCAGCAGCTTGGACGGGGGGGTGAGCAATGAGCAGTTCTTC,CASSLDGGVSNEQFF,TRBV5-1,TRBD2,TRBJ2-1,few
TGTGCCAGCAGTTCTCAGGCTAGCGGGGTAAGCTCCTACAATGAGCAGTTCTTC,CASSSQASGVSSYNEQFF,TRBV6-2/TRBV6-3,TRBD2,TRBJ2-1,-
TGTGCCAGCAGAACGGTAACGGGGGGGCTCCGGAGCACAGATACGCAGTATTTT,CASRTVTGGLRSTDTQYF,TRBV12-3/TRBV12-4,TRBD2,TRBJ2-3,once
TGTGCCAGCAGCTTGCTTCTAGCCACTGGGGCCAACGTCCTGACTTTC,CASSLLLATGANVLTF,TRBV5-4,-,TRBJ2-6,-
TGTGCCAGCAGCGTCAGCCTCATTAATGAAAAACTGTTTTTT,CASSVSLINEKLFF,TRBV5-6,-,TRBJ1-4,-
TGTGCCTCTCAACAGGGGAACGGTGGCTACACCTTC,CASQQGNGGYTF,TRBV10-3,TRBD1,TRBJ1-2,-
TGTGCCAACAGCAAGCCTGGGGAAGAGACCCAGTACTTC,CANSKPGEETQYF,TRBV6-5,-,TRBJ2-5,-
TGTCCCACCAGGACAGGGACCAACTATGGCTACACCTTC,CPTRTGTNYGYTF,TRBV6-5,TRBD1,TRBJ1-2,-
TGTGCCAGCAGTCCCCTTGGAAGCGGCCGAGGGGGTGAGCAGTACTTC,CASSPLGSGRGGEQYF,TRBV28,-,TRBJ2-5,-
TGCATCGTTGGGGCCCCTCTAGCGTCATCCTACGAGCAGTACTTC,CIVGAPLASSYEQYF,TRBV29-1,-,TRBJ2-7,-
TGTGCCAGCAGTCCAAGGTCCCACAGGGTTGACGAGCAGTACTTC,CASSPRSHRVDEQYF,TRBV6-5,-,TRBJ2-7,-
TGTGCCAGCTCAGGACAAACGGGGGCCTACGAGCAGTACTTC,CASSGQTGAYEQYF,TRBV18,-,TRBJ2-7,once
TGCAGTGCTAGAGACCGGACAGGGGCCTTCTATGGCTACACCTTC,CSARDRTGAFYGYTF,TRBV20-1,TRBD1,TRBJ1-2,-
TGTGCCAGCAGCCCTCCAGTCTACACAGATACGCAGTATTTT,CASSPPVYTDTQYF,TRBV12-3/TRBV12-4,-,TRBJ2-3,few
TGTGCCAGCAGCTCCTTCGGACGGGGTGGGGCCAACGTCCTGACTTTC,CASSSFGRGGANVLTF,TRBV11-2,-,TRBJ2-6,-
TGCAGTGCAACCCCCGTGGCCTCTCCTTTCACAGATACGCAGTATTTT,CSATPVASPFTDTQYF,TRBV20-1,-,TRBJ2-3,-
TGTGCCAGCAGCGAAGAAATGACAGAAAACTATGGCTACACCTTC,CASSEEMTENYGYTF,TRBV4-2,-,TRBJ1-2,-
TGTGCCGTTGGGACAGCTGGCTCCTACGAGCAGTACTTC,CAVGTAGSYEQYF,TRBV25-1,TRBD1,TRBJ2-7,-
TGCGCCAGTGCGACAGGGGTCATGAACACTGAAGCTTTCTTT,CASATGVMNTEAFF,TRBV5-1,TRBD1,TRBJ1-1,-
TGCAGTGCTAGTCCCTCCCTCGAGGAGCAGTACTTC,CSASPSLEEQYF,TRBV20-1,-,TRBJ2-4,few
TGTGCCAGCCGCCGGGGGGGTGACAAAAACATTCAGTACTTC,CASRRGGDKNIQYF,TRBV6-2/TRBV6-3,TRBD2,TRBJ2-4,-
TGCGCCAGCAGCTTGAAGGCCGGCGGGGATGAGCAGTTCTTC,CASSLKAGGDEQFF,TRBV5-1,-,TRBJ2-1,-
TGTGCCAGCAGCCCTAGGACAGAGCGCAATCAGCCCCAGCATTTT,CASSPRTERNQPQHF,TRBV7-8,-,TRBJ1-5,few
TGCAGTGCTAGAGGGGGTACAGGGGCACCTCAGCCCCAGCATTTT,CSARGGTGAPQPQHF,TRBV20-1,TRBD1,TRBJ1-5,-
TGTGCCAGCAGTTACCCCCGGGTTAGCGGAATCCAAGAGACCCAGTACTTC,CASSYPRVSGIQETQYF,TRBV6-2/TRBV6-3,-,TRBJ2-5,-
TGTGCCAGCAGTATGGGACTATCAGAGACCCAGTACTTC,CASSMGLSETQYF,TRBV6-1,TRBD2,TRBJ2-5,-
TGTGCCAGCAGAGACGCCGGGACACCCTCCTACAATGAGCAGTTCTTC,CASRDAGTPSYNEQFF,TRBV28,-,TRBJ2-1,-
TGCAGCGTTGGTTTTGGGGGGTTAGCAGATACGCAGTATTTT,CSVGFGGLADTQYF,TRBV29-1,-,TRBJ2-3,-
TGTGCCAGCAGCCGTGGGCCAACCACCAAAGAGACCCAGTACTTC,CASSRGPTTKETQYF,TRBV14,-,TRBJ2-5,-